The source of this T cell receptor (beta chain) is a study of blood T cell repertoires in COVID-19. Study-level background: The United States, Italy and Spain supplied acute and convalescent COVID-19 samples.

The authors' processing: Reference gene primer amplification gave nucleated cell count estimates. Profiled with immunoSEQ multiplex PCR; TCRdb holds only in-frame clones, not every one. The D gene and trimming were derived from the DNA, and the V and J assignments and clone size from that table. The table records about 59,000 clones, under 80% of them present only once. The V gene's germline CDR1 is MDHEN and CDR2 SYDVKM. The J segment lost 1 base and the V segment lost 6 bases, leaving 23 bases of the junction unmatched. The CDR3 loop spans 21 amino acids. The chain is built from TRBV28 and TRBJ2-1, with TRBD2 identical over 8 bases. The TCR was taken from a human donor in a cohort sampled during active COVID-19. Material for sequencing was peripheral blood. The CDR3 here is CASSPRRWTAQERESYNEQFF. CDR3 coding DNA: TGTGCCAGCAGCCCCCGCCGTTGGACGGCCCAGGAGCGGGAGTCCTACAATGAGCAGTTCTTC.